One and the same sample provided the 13 T cell receptor beta chains below, sequenced in a study of metastatic and nonmetastatic thyroid tumors. TCRdb re-analyzed the PCR reads through MiXCR. The table shows roughly 20,000 clones, with around 33% occurring only once. No treatment of any kind had been given to any patient before thyroid surgery. The sample comprised tumor tissue. Receptor source: a female donor with papillary thyroid cancer or a benign thyroid nodule (not recorded which). Some clones in this sample may be carry-over from other donors' samples.

This clone was picked up one time. The chain links TRBV5-1 to TRBJ2-7; 8 bases are shared with TRBD1. There are 14 residues in the CDR3. Per germline, CDR1 SGHRS and CDR2 YFSETQ. J lost 2 bases, V lost 7 bases, and 8 bases had no gene match. The CDR3 DNA sequence: TGCGCCAGCGCACTCGGGACAGGAACCTACGAGCAGTACTTC. Its protein is CASALGTGTYEQYF.

V gene TRBV20-1 combines with J gene TRBJ2-2; 11 bases are a match to TRBD1. Germline values: CDR1 DFQATT, CDR2 SNEGSKA (reference sequence). Germline trimming cut 5 bases from V and 3 bases from J; bases unmatched to any gene: 2. This CDR3 has 14 amino acids. In nucleotides, the CDR3 is TGCAGTGCTCGGGACAGGGGGGACACCGGGGAGCTGTTTTTT. Translated, it gives CSARDRGDTGELFF.

In the case of this clone: The junction departs from germline at one end; a sequencing error may be responsible. The V gene is TRBV11-2, the J gene TRBJ2-3; TRBD1 matches at 10 bases. CDR1 and CDR2 from the germline V gene are SGHAT and FQNNGV. The CDR3 totals 16 residues. The CDR3, as DNA: TGTGCCAGCCGATATAGAGGACAGGGGGGCACAGATACGCGGTATTTT. It codes for CASRYRGQGGTDTRYF.

This clone was seen more than once but under ten times. This chain connects TRBV2 to TRBJ2-1, with TRBD1 identical over 10 bases. The ends lost 5 bases at V and 6 bases at J; junction bases unmatched: 7. The length of the CDR3 is 15 residues. CDR1 is SNHLY and CDR2 is FYNNEI in the germline V gene. DNA for the CDR3: TGTGCCAGCAGTTTTACCGGGACAGGGGTCAATGAGCAGTTCTTC. Amino acid sequence: CASSFTGTGVNEQFF.

The chain is built from TRBV5-1 and TRBJ2-7; TRBD1 matches 12 bases. Germline CDR1 SGHRS, CDR2 YFSETQ. V dropped 0 bases and J dropped 4; count of bases not matched to a gene: 5. CDR3 size: 16 residues. The CDR3 reads CASSLEPGQGAYEQYF. Here the CDR3 DNA reads TGCGCCAGCAGCTTGGAACCGGGACAGGGGGCGTACGAGCAGTACTTC. Using reference TRBV5-1 and TRBJ2-7 for the parts outside the CDR3, the full variable domain is KAGVTQTPRYLIKTRGQQVTLSCSPISGHRSVSWYQQTPGQGLQFLFEYFSETQRNKGNFPGRFSGRQFSNSRSEMNVSTLELGDSALYLCASSLEPGQGAYEQYFGPGTRLTVT.

The chain couples TRBV11-2 to TRBJ1-2; D remains ambiguous. The CDR3 consists of 15 residues. The germline gives CDR1 SGHAT, CDR2 FQNNGV. Trimming cost V 0 bases and J 2 bases, with 10 bases left between them. In nucleotides, the CDR3 is TGTGCCAGCAGCTTAGATGGCAATTTGAACTATGGCTACACCTTC. Residues: CASSLDGNLNYGYTF.

This clone has only a few counts. The rearrangement uses TRBV6-5 and TRBJ2-1, with 7 bases fitting TRBD1. J gave up 5 bases and V 3 bases, and 7 bases lay outside the gene matches. Germline loops: CDR1 MNHEY, CDR2 SVGAGI. The CDR3 runs to 15 residues. The CDR3 protein is CASSYGATGNNEQFF. For the CDR3, the DNA is TGTGCCAGCAGTTATGGGGCGACAGGGAACAATGAGCAGTTCTTC.

The J gene is TRBJ2-1, the V gene TRBV11-2; D is ambiguous. The CDR3 is 15 amino acids. Germline V gene sequence: CDR1 SGHAT, CDR2 FQNNGV. Trimming removed 0 bases at V and 1 base at J, with 7 bases between. CDR3 in amino acids: CASSLDPASYNEQFF. The DNA of the CDR3 is TGTGCCAGCAGCTTAGACCCGGCGTCCTACAATGAGCAGTTCTTC. The whole variable domain, filled in from reference TRBV11-2 and TRBJ2-1, reads EAGVAQSPRYKIIEKRQSVAFWCNPISGHATLYWYQQILGQGPKLLIQFQNNGVVDDSQLPKDRFSAERLKGVDSTLKIQPAKLEDSAVYLCASSLDPASYNEQFFGPGTRLTVL.

A note on this clone: This sample also contains other DNA sequences that code for the same CDR3. The chain employs TRBV25-1 and TRBJ2-1; D unresolved. The CDR3 covers 12 residues. Germline loops: CDR1 MGHDK, CDR2 SYGVNS. V lost 0 bases, J lost 12 bases, and 9 bases lay in between. CDR3 sequence (DNA): TGTGCCAGCAGTGAATATCGCCAAGGGCAGTTCTTC. Its translation: CASSEYRQGQFF.

This clone was seen a handful of times. The rearrangement links TRBV6-5 to TRBJ2-7, with 7 bases lining up with TRBD2. Germline CDR1 and CDR2: MNHEY and SVGAGI. This CDR3 comprises 14 residues. The trim removed 3 bases at V and 5 bases at J, leaving 7 bases unmatched. The CDR3 DNA reads as TGTGCCAGCAGTTATGGGGGAGGGGAGCACGAGCAGTACTTC. Translating it yields CASSYGGGEHEQYF.

Here the CDR3 reads CASRDLGQTEAFF. DNA of the CDR3: TGTGCCAGCAGAGATCTAGGACAGACTGAAGCTTTCTTT. The chain has TRBV6-2 or TRBV6-3 and TRBJ1-1; D possibly corresponds to TRBD1 (6 bases). Germline V lookup: CDR1 MNHEY, CDR2 SVGEGT. V lost 6 bases and J lost 5, with 13 bases in between. The CDR3 covers 13 residues.

A few counts support this clone. The chain carries TRBV2 and TRBJ2-3; 9 bases fit TRBD1. Germline-derived CDR1 and CDR2 are SNHLY and FYNNEI. This CDR3 comprises 13 residues. The J segment lost 3 bases and the V segment lost 7 bases, leaving 2 bases of the junction unmatched. CDR3 in amino acids: CASTGTGTDTQYF. The DNA of the CDR3 is TGTGCCAGCACTGGGACAGGGACAGATACGCAGTATTTT.

The V and J genes are TRBV11-2 and TRBJ2-7; tentatively, D is TRBD2 (6 bases). The CDR3 is 15 amino acids. Germline CDR1 reads SGHAT; CDR2 reads FQNNGV. V was trimmed by 0 bases and J by 6 bases, leaving 15 bases between them. DNA for the CDR3: TGTGCCAGCAGCTTAGAGCCTAGCGCGAGCGCCGAGCAGTACTTC. As protein: CASSLEPSASAEQYF.